This TCR beta chain was observed in a study of blood T cell repertoires in COVID-19. Study-level background: Sites in the United States, Italy and Spain provided acute and convalescent COVID-19 samples. Sources were T cells, B-cell-depleted T cells, or PBMCs; the material itself was cDNA or gDNA.

Per the original data handling: Reference gene primers were amplified, and this amplification served to estimate nucleated cell counts. Data came from immunoSEQ multiplex PCR; TCRdb stores just in-frame clones and leaves some out. The DNA was the basis for D and trimming; V, J and clone size are from that table. The sample has fewer than 250,000 clones, approximately 91% seen once. This CDR3 is built from 13 residues. J lost 5 bases, V lost 6 bases, and 6 bases had no gene match. The germline V gene encodes CDR1 MNHEY and CDR2 SVGAGI. The chain couples TRBV6-5 to TRBJ2-7, with 8 bases identical to TRBD1. Sequencing was done on a sample of peripheral blood. This sequence was found in a man aged 25-45 years with COVID-19, enrolled during active disease. In DNA, the CDR3 is TGTGCCAGCAGCCTGGACAGGGCCAACGAGCAGTACTTC. It translates to CASSLDRANEQYF.